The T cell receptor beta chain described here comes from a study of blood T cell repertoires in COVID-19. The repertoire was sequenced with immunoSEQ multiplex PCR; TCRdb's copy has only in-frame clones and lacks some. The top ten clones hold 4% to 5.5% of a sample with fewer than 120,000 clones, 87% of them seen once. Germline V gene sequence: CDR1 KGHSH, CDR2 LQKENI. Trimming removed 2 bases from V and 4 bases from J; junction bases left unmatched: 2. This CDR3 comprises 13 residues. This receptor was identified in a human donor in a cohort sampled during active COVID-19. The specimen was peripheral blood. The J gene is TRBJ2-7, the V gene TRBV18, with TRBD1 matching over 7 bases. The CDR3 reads CASSPGTVYEQYF. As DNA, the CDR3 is TGTGCCAGCTCACCAGGGACAGTGTACGAGCAGTACTTC. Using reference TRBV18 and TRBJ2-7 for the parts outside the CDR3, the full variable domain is NAGVMQNPRHLVRRRGQEARLRCSPMKGHSHVYWYRQLPEEGLKFMVYLQKENIIDESGMPKERFSAEFPKEGPSILRIQQVVRGDSAAYFCASSPGTVYEQYFGPGTRLTVT.